These 9 T cell receptor beta chains came from one sample sequenced in a study of T cells in Graves' hyperthyroidism and ophthalmopathy. Amplification of TCR beta CDR3 regions used RNA as the template. The HTBI primer set drove a first-round RT-PCR of the TCR CDR3. TCRdb re-derived calls from the multiplex PCR reads in MiXCR, one entry per CDR3 protein. The repertoire holds a few hundred thousand distinct CDR3 sequences, with roughly 20% as singletons. Specimen: blood. These receptors all stem from a young man with Graves' hyperthyroidism.

This clonotype was recorded many times. This rearrangement joins TRBV6-5 to TRBJ2-7; 7 nucleotides align to TRBD1. V lost 2 bases and J lost 1; bases outside the gene matches: 2. The CDR3 runs 14 residues. Per germline, CDR1 MNHEY and CDR2 SVGAGI. CDR3 sequence reads: CASSYGTASYEQYF. As DNA, the CDR3 is TGTGCCAGCAGTTACGGGACAGCGTCCTACGAGCAGTACTTC.

This clonotype was recorded at least ten times. This chain connects TRBV12-3 or TRBV12-4 to TRBJ2-5; 7 bases are a match to TRBD2. This CDR3 has 14 amino acids. Unmatched junction bases numbered 6, after V lost 3 bases and J lost 5 bases. CDR3 in amino acids: CASSFGLVEETQYF. The CDR3 DNA follows: TGTGCCAGCAGTTTTGGACTAGTCGAGGAGACCCAGTACTTC.

At least ten counts were recorded for this clonotype. The chain links TRBV19 to TRBJ2-2; TRBD1 is a possible D gene (5 bases). The V end lost 5 bases, the J end lost 6 bases, and 13 bases lay between the germline ends. Germline V gives CDR1 LNHDA, CDR2 SQIVND (reference sequence). CDR3 size: 14 residues. The CDR3: CASSLPSGPGELFF. CDR3 nucleotides: TGTGCCAGTAGTCTTCCCTCAGGGCCCGGGGAGCTGTTTTTT.

This clonotype was found a few times. The chain links TRBV7-2 to TRBJ2-7; TRBD1 matches 10 bases. Germline assignment: CDR1 SGHTA and CDR2 FQGNSA. There are 13 residues in the CDR3. J gave up 6 bases and V 5 bases, and 4 bases lay outside the gene matches. The CDR3 reads CASSGTGALEQYF. CDR3 coding DNA: TGTGCCAGCAGCGGGACAGGGGCCCTCGAGCAGTACTTC. Full variable domain (rest looked up from reference TRBV7-2 and TRBJ2-7): GAGVSQSPSNKVTEKGKDVELRCDPISGHTALYWYRQSLGQGLEFLIYFQGNSAPDKSGLPSDRFSAERTGGSVSTLTIQRTQQEDSAVYLCASSGTGALEQYFGPGTRLTVT.

This clonotype appeared many times. This chain links TRBV3-1 with TRBJ1-3; no definite D call. This CDR3 spans 14 amino acids. The V gene's germline CDR1 is LGHDT and CDR2 YNNKEL (reference sequence). Trimming cost V 4 bases and J 4 bases, with 11 bases left between them. The CDR3 here is CASSLSLGGNTIYF. CDR3 nucleotides: TGTGCCAGCAGCCTATCCCTGGGCGGAAACACCATATATTTT. The full variable domain, completed using reference TRBV3-1 and TRBJ1-3, is DTAVSQTPKYLVTQMGNDKSIKCEQNLGHDTMYWYKQDSKKFLKIMFSYNNKELIINETVPNRFSPKSPDKAHLNLHINSLELGDSAVYFCASSLSLGGNTIYFGEGSWLTVV.

The chain has TRBV6-5 and TRBJ1-1; TRBD1 aligns across 7 bases. CDR1 and CDR2 from the germline V gene are MNHEY and SVGAGI. J was trimmed by 1 base and V by 1 base; bases with no gene match: 6. This CDR3 is 16 amino acids long. In DNA form, the CDR3 reads TGTGCCAGCAGTTACTTAACCGGGACAGAGAACACTGAAGCTTTCTTT. It codes for CASSYLTGTENTEAFF.

The chain links TRBV7-9 to TRBJ1-1; no definite D call. The CDR3 loop spans 14 amino acids. V lost 2 bases and J 1 base, leaving 8 bases between the germline ends. Germline CDR1 is SEHNR and CDR2 is FQNEAQ (reference sequence). The CDR3 DNA reads TGTGCCAGCAGCTTAACTGGCAAGAACACTGAAGCTTTCTTT. This codes for CASSLTGKNTEAFF.

This clonotype came up many times. The CDR3 loop is CASSFWGSGNTIYF. The CDR3 nucleotides are TGTGCCAGCAGTTTTTGGGGTTCTGGAAACACCATATATTTT. This chain uses TRBV28 with TRBJ1-3; no reliable D call. The CDR3 spans 14 residues. In germline, CDR1 is MDHEN, CDR2 SYDVKM. V was clipped by 3 bases and J by 1 base, with 7 bases between them. The whole variable domain, remainder taken from reference TRBV28 and TRBJ1-3, is DVKVTQSSRYLVKRTGEKVFLECVQDMDHENMFWYRQDPGLGLRLIYFSYDVKMKEKGDIPEGYSVSREKKERFSLILESASTNQTSMYLCASSFWGSGNTIYFGEGSWLTVV.

This clonotype was seen ten or more times. The V gene is TRBV12-3 or TRBV12-4, the J gene TRBJ2-2; D is unclear. The CDR3 is 17 amino acids. Trimming stripped 3 bases from V and 3 bases from J, with 17 bases between. The CDR3 DNA sequence: TGTGCCAGCAGTTTGTGGCAGTACATTAATTACACCGGGGAGCTGTTTTTT. Protein product: CASSLWQYINYTGELFF.